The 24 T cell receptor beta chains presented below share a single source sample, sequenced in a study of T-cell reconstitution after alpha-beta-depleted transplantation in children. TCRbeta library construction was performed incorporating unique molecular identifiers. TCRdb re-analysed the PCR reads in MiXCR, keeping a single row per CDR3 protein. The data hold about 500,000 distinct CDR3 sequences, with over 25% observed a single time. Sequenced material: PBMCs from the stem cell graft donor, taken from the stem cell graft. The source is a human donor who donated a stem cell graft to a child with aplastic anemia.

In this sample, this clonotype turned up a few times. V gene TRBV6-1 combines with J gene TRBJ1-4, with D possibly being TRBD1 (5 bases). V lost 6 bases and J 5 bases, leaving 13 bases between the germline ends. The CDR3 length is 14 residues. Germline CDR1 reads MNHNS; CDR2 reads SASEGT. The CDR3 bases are TGTGCCAGCAGGATCGACAGAGTCAATGAAAAACTGTTTTTT. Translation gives CASRIDRVNEKLFF.

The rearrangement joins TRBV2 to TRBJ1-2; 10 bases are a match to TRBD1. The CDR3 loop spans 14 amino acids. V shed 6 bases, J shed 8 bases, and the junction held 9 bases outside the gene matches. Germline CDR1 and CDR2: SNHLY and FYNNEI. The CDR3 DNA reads TGTGCCAGCAGACAAAGGGGGACAGGGGTCGGCTACACCTTC. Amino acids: CASRQRGTGVGYTF.

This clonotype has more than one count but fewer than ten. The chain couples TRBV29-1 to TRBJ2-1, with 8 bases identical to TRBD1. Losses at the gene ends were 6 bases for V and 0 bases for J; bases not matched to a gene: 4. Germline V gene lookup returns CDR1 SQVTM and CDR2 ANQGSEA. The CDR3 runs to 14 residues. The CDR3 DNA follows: TGCAGCGTCCACAGGGGGGTCTCCTACAATGAGCAGTTCTTC. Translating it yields CSVHRGVSYNEQFF.

CDR3 DNA sequence: TGCGCCAGCAGCTTGGTACAGGGGAGTGCTCAAGCTTTCTTT. It specifies CASSLVQGSAQAFF. The rearrangement links TRBV5-1 to TRBJ1-1; 7 positions match TRBD1. Germline trimming cut 0 bases from V and 9 bases from J; bases unmatched to any gene: 8. Per germline, CDR1 SGHRS and CDR2 YFSETQ. This CDR3 has 14 amino acids. The full variable domain, rest sourced from reference TRBV5-1 and TRBJ1-1, is KAGVTQTPRYLIKTRGQQVTLSCSPISGHRSVSWYQQTPGQGLQFLFEYFSETQRNKGNFPGRFSGRQFSNSRSEMNVSTLELGDSALYLCASSLVQGSAQAFFGQGTRLTVV.

The CDR3 bases are TGTGCCAGCAGTTTGAGACAGAGCACCCCGAACACTGAAGCTTTCTTT. Encoded protein: CASSLRQSTPNTEAFF. The chain uses TRBV12-3 or TRBV12-4 and TRBJ1-1; D might be TRBD1 (5 bases). Trimming cost V 3 bases and J 1 base, with 15 bases left between them. CDR3 size: 16 residues.

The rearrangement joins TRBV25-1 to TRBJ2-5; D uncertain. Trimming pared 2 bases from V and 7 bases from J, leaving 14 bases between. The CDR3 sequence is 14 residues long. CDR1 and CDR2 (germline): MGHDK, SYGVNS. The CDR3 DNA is TGTGCCAGCAGTGAAATGGCTAGTCGGGTGACCCAGTACTTC. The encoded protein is CASSEMASRVTQYF.

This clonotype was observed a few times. The CDR3, as DNA: TGCAGCCCCTCTAGCGGAGGCTCCTACAATGAGCAGTTCTTC. Its translation is CSPSSGGSYNEQFF. The genes are TRBV20-1 and TRBJ2-1; 7 positions match TRBD2. CDR3 size: 14 residues. CDR1 is DFQATT and CDR2 is SNEGSKA in the germline V gene (reference sequence).

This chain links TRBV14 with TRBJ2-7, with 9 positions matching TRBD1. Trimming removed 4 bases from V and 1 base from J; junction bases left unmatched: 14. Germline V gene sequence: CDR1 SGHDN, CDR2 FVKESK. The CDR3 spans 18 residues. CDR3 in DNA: TGTGCCAGCAGCCCGGGGCGGTTGGGGACAGGGTTTTCCTACGAGCAGTACGTC. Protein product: CASSPGRLGTGFSYEQYV.

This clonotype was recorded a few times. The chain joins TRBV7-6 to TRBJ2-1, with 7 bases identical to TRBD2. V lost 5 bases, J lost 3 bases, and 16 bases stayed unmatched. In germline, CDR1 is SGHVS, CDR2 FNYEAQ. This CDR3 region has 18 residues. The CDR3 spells CASSATSSLAALYNEQFF. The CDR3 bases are TGTGCCAGCAGCGCGACCAGTTCTCTAGCGGCACTCTACAATGAGCAGTTCTTC.

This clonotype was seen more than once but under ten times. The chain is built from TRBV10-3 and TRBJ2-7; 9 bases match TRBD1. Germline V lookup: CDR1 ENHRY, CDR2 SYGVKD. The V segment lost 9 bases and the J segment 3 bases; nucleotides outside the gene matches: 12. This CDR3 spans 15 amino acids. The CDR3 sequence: CAIGEQGATYYEQYV. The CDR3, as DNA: TGTGCCATAGGAGAACAGGGGGCCACCTACTACGAGCAGTACGTC.

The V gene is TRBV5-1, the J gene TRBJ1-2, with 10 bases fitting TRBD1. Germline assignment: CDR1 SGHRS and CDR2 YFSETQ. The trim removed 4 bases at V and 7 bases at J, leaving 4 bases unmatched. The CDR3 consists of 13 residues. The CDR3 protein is CASSGTGEGGYTF. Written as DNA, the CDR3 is TGCGCCAGCAGCGGGACAGGGGAGGGTGGCTACACCTTC.

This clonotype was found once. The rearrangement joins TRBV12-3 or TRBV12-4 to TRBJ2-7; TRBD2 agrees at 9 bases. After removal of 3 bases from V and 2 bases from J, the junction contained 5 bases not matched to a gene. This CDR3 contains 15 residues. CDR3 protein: CASSFILAGAYEQYF. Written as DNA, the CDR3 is TGTGCCAGCAGTTTCATATTAGCGGGAGCCTACGAGCAGTACTTC.

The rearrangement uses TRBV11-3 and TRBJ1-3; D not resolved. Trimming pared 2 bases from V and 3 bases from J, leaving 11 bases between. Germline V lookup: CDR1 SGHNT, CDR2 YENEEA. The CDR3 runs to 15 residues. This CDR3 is CASSLPRGFGNTIYF. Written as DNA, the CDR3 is TGTGCCAGCAGCTTACCCCGAGGTTTTGGAAACACCATATATTTT.

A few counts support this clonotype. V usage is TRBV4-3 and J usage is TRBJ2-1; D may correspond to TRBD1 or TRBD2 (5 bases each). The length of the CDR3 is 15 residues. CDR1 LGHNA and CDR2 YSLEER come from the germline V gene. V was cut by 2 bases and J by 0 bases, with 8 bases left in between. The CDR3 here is CASSQSGPSYNEQFF. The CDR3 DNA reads TGCGCCAGCAGCCAATCGGGACCCTCCTACAATGAGCAGTTCTTC.

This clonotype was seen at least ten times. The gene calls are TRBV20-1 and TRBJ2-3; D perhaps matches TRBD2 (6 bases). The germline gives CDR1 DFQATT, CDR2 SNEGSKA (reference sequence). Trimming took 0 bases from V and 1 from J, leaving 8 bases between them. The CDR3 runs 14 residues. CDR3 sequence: CSAREPSGTDTQYF. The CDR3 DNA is TGCAGTGCTAGAGAACCTAGCGGCACAGATACGCAGTATTTT.

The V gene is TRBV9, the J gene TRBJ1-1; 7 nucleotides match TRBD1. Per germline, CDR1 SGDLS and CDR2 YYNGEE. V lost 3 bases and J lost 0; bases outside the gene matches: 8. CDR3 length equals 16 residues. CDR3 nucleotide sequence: TGTGCCAGCAGCGATCGGAGGGGACAGCTGAACACTGAAGCTTTCTTT. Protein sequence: CASSDRRGQLNTEAFF.

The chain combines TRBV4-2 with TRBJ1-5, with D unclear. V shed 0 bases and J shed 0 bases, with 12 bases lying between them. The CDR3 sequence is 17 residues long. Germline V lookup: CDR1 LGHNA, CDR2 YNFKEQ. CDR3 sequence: CASSQEGSRFSNQPQHF. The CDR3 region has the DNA TGTGCCAGCAGCCAAGAAGGGTCCAGGTTTAGCAATCAGCCCCAGCATTTT.

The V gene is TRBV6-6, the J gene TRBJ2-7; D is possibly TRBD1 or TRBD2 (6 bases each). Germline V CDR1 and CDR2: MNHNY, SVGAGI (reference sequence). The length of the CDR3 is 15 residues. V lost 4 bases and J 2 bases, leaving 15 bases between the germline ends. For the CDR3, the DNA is TGTGCCAGCAGTTTAGGGGGACTTGGGGCCTACGAGCAGTACGTC. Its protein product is CASSLGGLGAYEQYV.

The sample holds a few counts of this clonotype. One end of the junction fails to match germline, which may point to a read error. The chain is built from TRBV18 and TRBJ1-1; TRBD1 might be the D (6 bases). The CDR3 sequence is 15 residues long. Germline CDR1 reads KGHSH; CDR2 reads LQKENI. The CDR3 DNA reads TGTGCCACCTCAGGAGGGGGGACAATGAACACTGAAGCTTTCTTT. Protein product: CATSGGGTMNTEAFF.

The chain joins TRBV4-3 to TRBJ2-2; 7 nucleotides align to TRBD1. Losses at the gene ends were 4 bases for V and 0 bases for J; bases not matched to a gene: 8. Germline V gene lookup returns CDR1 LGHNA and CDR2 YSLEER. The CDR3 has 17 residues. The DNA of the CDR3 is TGCGCCAGCAGCCTATTAACCGGGACAGCGAACACCGGGGAGCTGTTTTTT. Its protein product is CASSLLTGTANTGELFF.

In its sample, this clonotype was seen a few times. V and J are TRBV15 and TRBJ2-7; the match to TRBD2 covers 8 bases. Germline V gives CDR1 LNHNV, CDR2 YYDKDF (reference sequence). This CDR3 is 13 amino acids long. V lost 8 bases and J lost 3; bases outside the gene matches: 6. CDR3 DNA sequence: TGTGCCACCGGGGGTGCGGGAGGCTACGAGCAGTACTTC. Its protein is CATGGAGGYEQYF.

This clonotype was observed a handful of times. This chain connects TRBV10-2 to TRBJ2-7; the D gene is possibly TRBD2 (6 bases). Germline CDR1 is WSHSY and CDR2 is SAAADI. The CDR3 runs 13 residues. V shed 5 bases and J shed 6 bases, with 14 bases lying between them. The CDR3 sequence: CASSRSSDGEQYV. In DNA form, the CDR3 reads TGCGCCAGCAGTAGGTCTAGCGACGGCGAGCAGTACGTC.

This CDR3 is CASSLGLANYEQFF. The DNA for the CDR3 is TGTGCCAGCAGTTTAGGACTAGCGAACTATGAGCAGTTCTTC. The gene calls are TRBV12-3 or TRBV12-4 and TRBJ2-1; TRBD2 matches at 8 bases. The V and J ends lost 1 base and 8 bases, in that order; junction bases with no gene match: 4. CDR3 length: 14 residues.

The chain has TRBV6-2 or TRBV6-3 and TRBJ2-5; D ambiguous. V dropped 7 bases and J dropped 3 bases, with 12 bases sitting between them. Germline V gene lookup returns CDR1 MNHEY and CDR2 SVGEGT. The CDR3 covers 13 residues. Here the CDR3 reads CASTARNEETQYF. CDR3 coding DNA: TGTGCCAGCACCGCTAGAAATGAAGAGACCCAGTACTTC.